In its sample, the clone carrying this TCR beta chain was seen many times. Germline CDR1 reads SGDLS; CDR2 reads YYNGEE. J lost 0 bases, V lost 3 bases, and 1 base had no gene match. CDR3 length: 14 residues. This sample was included in a study of blood T cell repertoires in COVID-19. Background on the study: Sites in the United States, Italy and Spain provided acute and convalescent COVID-19 samples.

Repertoires were generated with immunoSEQ multiplex PCR, while TCRdb's copy carries only in-frame clones and drops some. The sample shows some 200,000 clones, 70% to 90% of them seen only once. This chain joins TRBV9 and TRBJ2-7; TRBD2 matches at 9 bases. The sample consisted of peripheral blood. The receptor comes from a woman under 30 who had recovered from COVID-19. CDR3 sequence: CASSDSGSSYEQYF. The CDR3 DNA reads TGTGCCAGCAGCGATAGCGGGAGCTCCTACGAGCAGTACTTC.